The clone carrying this T cell receptor (beta chain) was recorded at least ten times. Its target is unknown. This CDR3 has 15 amino acids. Germline CDR1 is LGHDT and CDR2 is YNNKEL (reference sequence). V lost 1 base and J lost 1; bases outside the gene matches: 0. These data are taken from a study of T cells in Graves' hyperthyroidism and ophthalmopathy. Study results and limitations: Blood also showed most of the thyroid clonotypes that were expanded above 0.001. The model made its ophthalmopathy prediction, and onset followed a median about 6 months later.

Amplification of TCR beta CDR3 regions was performed using RNA transcripts as template. Initially, a first-round RT-PCR of the TCR CDR3 employed the HTBI primer set. TCRdb recomputed calls from the multiplex PCR reads with MiXCR, one row per CDR3 protein. The sample lists 500,000 to 800,000 distinct CDR3 sequences, 14% occurring once. Pregnant or lactating patients were excluded, as were those with uncontrolled infection or other autoimmune disease. PBMCs stemmed from around 10 ml fresh peripheral blood. Sequencing was done on a sample of blood. The V gene is TRBV3-1, the J gene TRBJ2-3; 9 bases agree with TRBD2. The sequence was collected from a woman aged 45-65 years with Graves' ophthalmopathy. CDR3 sequence reads: CASSQGTSGTDTQYF. CDR3 DNA sequence: TGTGCCAGCAGCCAAGGGACTAGCGGCACAGATACGCAGTATTTT.